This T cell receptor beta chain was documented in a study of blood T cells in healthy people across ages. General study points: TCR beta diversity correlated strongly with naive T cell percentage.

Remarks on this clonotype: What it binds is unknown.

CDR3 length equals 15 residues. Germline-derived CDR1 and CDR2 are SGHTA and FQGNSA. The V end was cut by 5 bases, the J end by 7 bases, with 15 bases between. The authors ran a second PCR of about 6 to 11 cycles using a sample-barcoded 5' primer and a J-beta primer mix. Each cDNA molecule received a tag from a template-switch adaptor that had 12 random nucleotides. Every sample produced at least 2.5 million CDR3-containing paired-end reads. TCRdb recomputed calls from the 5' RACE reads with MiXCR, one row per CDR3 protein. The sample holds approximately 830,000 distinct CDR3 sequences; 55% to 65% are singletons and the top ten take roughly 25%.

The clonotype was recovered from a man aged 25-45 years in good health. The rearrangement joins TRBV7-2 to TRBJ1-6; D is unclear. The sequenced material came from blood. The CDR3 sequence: CASSPEPRPNSPLHF. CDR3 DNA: TGTGCCAGCAGCCCGGAGCCGAGGCCAAATTCACCCCTCCACTTT.